These T cell receptor beta chains were read from a single sample in a study of T cells in Graves' hyperthyroidism and ophthalmopathy. TCRdb reprocessed the multiplex PCR reads via MiXCR and lists one record per CDR3 protein. Among over 450,000 distinct CDR3 sequences listed, about 15% were seen once. Sequenced sample: blood. These receptors all stem from a woman younger than 35 with Graves' ophthalmopathy. Both conserved end residues are part of each CDR3. D genes are given only for firm matches. Size is omitted from some rows. Given values are once, few, many or a class for expanded clones.

v_call	clone_size	j_call	d_call	cdr3_nt	cdr3_aa
TRBV4-1	few	TRBJ2-3	TRBD2	TGCGCCAGCAGCCAAAATTTCGGACTAGCCGATACGCAGTATTTT	CASSQNFGLADTQYF
TRBV12-3/TRBV12-4	many	TRBJ2-1	-	TGTGCCAGCTGTGATAGAGGTGGGTCCTACAATGAGCAGTTCTTC	CASCDRGGSYNEQFF
TRBV20-1	-	TRBJ2-5	-	TGCAGTGCTAGATCGGGACTCCACCAAGAGACCCAGTACTTC	CSARSGLHQETQYF
TRBV29-1	-	TRBJ2-5	-	TGCAGCGTCAAATTTAACCTCCAAGAGACCCAGTACTTC	CSVKFNLQETQYF
TRBV11-2	-	TRBJ2-2	-	TGTGCCAGCAGACAGGACAGAGGCACCGGGGAGCTGTTTTTT	CASRQDRGTGELFF
TRBV3-1	many	TRBJ2-5	TRBD1	TGTGCCAGCAGCCAAGATAAGTGGATCGACAGGGTCAGGGAGACCCAGTACTTC	CASSQDKWIDRVRETQYF
TRBV5-1	-	TRBJ1-1	TRBD1	TGCGCCAGCAGCTTGGGCCTTTACCGGGACAGGGCGTCGAGCACTGAAGCTTTCTTT	CASSLGLYRDRASSTEAFF
TRBV4-1	-	TRBJ1-5	TRBD1	TGCGCCAGCAGCGTATTGGGACAGGGCCTTCAGCCCCAGCATTTT	CASSVLGQGLQPQHF
TRBV5-1	many	TRBJ2-3	TRBD2	TGCGCCAGCAGCTCTGACATAGCGGGAGGCTACGCGCAGTATTTT	CASSSDIAGGYAQYF
TRBV28	many	TRBJ2-3	-	TGTGCCAGCAGTGTACCCTACGGACAATCTCGAGGAGATACGCAGTATTTT	CASSVPYGQSRGDTQYF
TRBV7-2	many	TRBJ2-1	TRBD2	TGTGCCAGCAGCTTAACGGCGGGAGGGGGCATGGAGCAGTTCTTC	CASSLTAGGGMEQFF
TRBV6-1	few	TRBJ2-1	TRBD2	TGTGCCAGCAGTCGATCTGGCGGGAGGGCCTACAATGAGCAGTTCTTC	CASSRSGGRAYNEQFF
TRBV6-5	many	TRBJ1-2	TRBD1	TGTGCCAGCAGTTACTCCCTACAGGGGGCGGAGGGCTACACCTTC	CASSYSLQGAEGYTF
TRBV7-6	-	TRBJ1-3	TRBD1	TGTGCCAGCAGCGGACAGGACAAGAGCTCTGGAAACACCATATATTTT	CASSGQDKSSGNTIYF
TRBV24-1	many	TRBJ1-5	-	TGTGCCACCAGTGATCCAGGGGCACATCAGCCCCAGCATTTT	CATSDPGAHQPQHF
TRBV30	few	TRBJ1-6	-	TGTGCCTGGAAAACGACCCCTAATTCACCCCTCCACTTT	CAWKTTPNSPLHF
TRBV25-1	few	TRBJ2-2	-	TGTGCCAGCAGTGAATCCCCTACCCTAGGGCTAGCCGCCGGGGAGCTGTTTTTT	CASSESPTLGLAAGELFF
TRBV7-6	many	TRBJ1-1	TRBD1	TGTGCCGTCAAGACAGGGTTTAACACTGAAGCTTTCTTT	CAVKTGFNTEAFF
TRBV28	-	TRBJ2-7	TRBD2	TGTGCCAGCAGACTAGCGGGAGGCCACTCGGGGCAGTACTTC	CASRLAGGHSGQYF
TRBV28	many	TRBJ2-7	-	TGTGCCAGCTCTACGGAGGGCAGAGAGGGTTACGAGCAGTACTTC	CASSTEGREGYEQYF
TRBV15	-	TRBJ1-3	-	TGTGCCACCAGCAGAGAACAGGGCTCCTCTGGAAACACCATATATTTT	CATSREQGSSGNTIYF
TRBV28	few	TRBJ1-5	-	TGTGCCAGCAGTCCTCTAAGAAACCGGGACACCAATCAGCCCCAGCATTTT	CASSPLRNRDTNQPQHF
TRBV5-1	many	TRBJ1-1	-	TGCGCCAGCAGCTTGATGAGTGGACCCATGAACACTGAAGCTTTCTTT	CASSLMSGPMNTEAFF
TRBV30	many	TRBJ2-2	TRBD1	TGTGCCTGGGTCCACAGGGGGCGGACCGGGGAGCTGTTTTTT	CAWVHRGRTGELFF
TRBV13	many	TRBJ2-5	TRBD1	TGTGCCAGCAGCTTACAGGGGGCGAGAGAGACCCAGTACTTC	CASSLQGARETQYF
TRBV2	many	TRBJ1-5	-	TGTGCCAGCAGTGACCCCGGATATTATAGCAATCAGCCCCAGCATTTT	CASSDPGYYSNQPQHF
TRBV6-1	many	TRBJ2-3	TRBD2	TGTGCCAGCAGTTCAGTCGGGACTAGCGGAGATACGCAGTATTTT	CASSSVGTSGDTQYF
TRBV29-1	-	TRBJ2-1	TRBD2	TGCAGCATAGCGGGAGGGCCGCACAATGAGCAGTTCTTC	CSIAGGPHNEQFF
TRBV5-1	few	TRBJ2-5	TRBD2	TGCGCCAGCAGCCGGAGAGGACTAGCGGGGGGACCAGAGGAGACCCAGTACTTC	CASSRRGLAGGPEETQYF
TRBV6-2/TRBV6-3	once	TRBJ2-2	-	TGTGCCAGCAGTTACCTCGGGGGCAACACCGGGGAGCTGTTTTTT	CASSYLGGNTGELFF
TRBV6-2/TRBV6-3	-	TRBJ2-7	TRBD2	TGTGCCAGCAGTTCCCCGGGACTAGGGGGATACGAGCAGTACTTC	CASSSPGLGGYEQYF
TRBV11-2	many	TRBJ2-3	-	TGTGCCAGCAGCTTATTGAGAGTCACTAGCACAGATACGCAGTATTTT	CASSLLRVTSTDTQYF
TRBV11-3	few	TRBJ1-2	-	TGTGCCAGCAGCTTAGACCCCCTCCGGGACACCACCTATGGCTACACCTTC	CASSLDPLRDTTYGYTF
TRBV6-4	-	TRBJ1-2	TRBD1	TGTGCCAGCAGTGAAGTGTACAGGGGCGACCTCGGTAACTATGGCTACACCTTC	CASSEVYRGDLGNYGYTF
TRBV28	-	TRBJ1-6	TRBD1	TGTGCCAGCAGTTTGATTGGGTGGACAGGGGGCCGCTATAATTCACCCCTCCACTTT	CASSLIGWTGGRYNSPLHF
TRBV28	many	TRBJ2-2	-	TGTGCCAGCAGTTTGGTTAGCGGCACCGGGGAGCTGTTTTTT	CASSLVSGTGELFF
TRBV5-1	-	TRBJ2-1	TRBD1	TGCGCCAGCAGCCCGTACATGTCCGGGACAGCCAGCAATGAGCAGTTCTTC	CASSPYMSGTASNEQFF
TRBV20-1	many	TRBJ1-1	-	TGCAGTGCTGGGGGGGACACTGAAGCTTTCTTT	CSAGGDTEAFF
TRBV7-9	few	TRBJ1-4	TRBD1	TGTGCCAGCAGCCTTACGGACAGGGGGACTAATGAAAAACTGTTTTTT	CASSLTDRGTNEKLFF
TRBV29-1	-	TRBJ1-3	-	TGCAGCGTTGAACCCCCCGGCGAGGCAGGGGCTGGAAACACCATATATTTT	CSVEPPGEAGAGNTIYF
TRBV6-5	-	TRBJ2-2	-	TGTGCCAGCAGTTACTTTAGGGATGGCGCCGGGGAGCTGTTTTTT	CASSYFRDGAGELFF
TRBV4-3	-	TRBJ2-1	-	TGCGCCAGCAGCCAAGATCGGGCCAGTTCCTACAATGAGCAGTTCTTC	CASSQDRASSYNEQFF
TRBV7-8	-	TRBJ2-3	TRBD1	TGTGCCAGCAGCTTCGGATACACTGGACAGGGAGATACGCAGTATTTT	CASSFGYTGQGDTQYF
TRBV7-9	many	TRBJ2-3	-	TGTGCCAGCAGCTTGACAGCTAGCACAGATACGCAGTATTTT	CASSLTASTDTQYF
TRBV18	many	TRBJ2-2	-	TGTGCCAGCTCACCTGCGGAAAACACCGGGGAGCTGTTTTTT	CASSPAENTGELFF